A single sample is the source of the 10 T cell receptor beta chains below, sequenced in a study of T-cell memory formation after mild COVID-19. TCRdb processed the 5' RACE reads anew with MiXCR; each CDR3 protein has one entry. The sample shows 450,000 to 700,000 distinct CDR3 sequences, around 17% of them seen only once. The sequenced material came from PBMCs or a T cell subset sorted from them (not recorded which). The origin of the receptors is an adult woman who had mild COVID-19 (a few samples of this study predate the infection). Cell type and time point are not known.

This clonotype appeared a few times. The chain carries TRBV7-2 and TRBJ1-3, with 10 nucleotides matching TRBD1. The germline V gene encodes CDR1 SGHTA and CDR2 FQGNSA. The J segment lost 4 bases and the V segment lost 5 bases, leaving 8 bases of the junction unmatched. This CDR3 has 16 amino acids. CDR3 loop: CASSTETGGSGNTIYF. CDR3 coding DNA: TGTGCCAGCAGCACCGAGACAGGGGGCTCAGGAAACACCATATATTTT.

This clonotype was counted a few times. The CDR3 carries no conserved terminal phenylalanine or tryptophan, so it likely arises from a read error. The chain joins TRBV18 to TRBJ2-6; D could derive from TRBD1 or TRBD2 (5 bases each). There are 16 residues in the CDR3. Germline values: CDR1 KGHSH, CDR2 LQKENI. Trimming took off 0 bases at V and 2 bases at J, with 8 bases between the two ends. This CDR3 reads CASSPPSGPGANVLTL. CDR3 sequence (DNA): TGTGCCAGCTCACCACCGTCGGGGCCTGGGGCCAACGTCCTGACTTTA.

The gene calls are TRBV7-2 and TRBJ1-4; 9 bases are a match to TRBD1. V shed 5 bases and J 5 bases; nucleotides not matched to a gene: 6. The germline gives CDR1 SGHTA, CDR2 FQGNSA. This CDR3 spans 15 amino acids. The CDR3 spells CASSRAGTGNEKLFF. DNA for the CDR3: TGTGCCAGCAGCAGGGCCGGGACAGGGAATGAAAAACTGTTTTTT.

In this sample, this clonotype turned up many times. The rearrangement joins TRBV7-2 to TRBJ2-2; D is unresolved. This CDR3 contains 13 residues. V lost 5 bases and J 5 bases, leaving 9 bases between the germline ends. From germline, CDR1 is SGHTA and CDR2 FQGNSA. CDR3 DNA: TGTGCCAGCAGCCTACGACTGACCGGGGAGCTGTTTTTT. This encodes CASSLRLTGELFF.

This clonotype was seen a few times. V usage is TRBV7-6 and J usage is TRBJ2-7; 10 nucleotides align to TRBD1. The CDR3 runs 15 residues. Trimming removed 5 bases from V and 6 bases from J; junction bases left unmatched: 10. CDR1 and CDR2 from the germline V gene are SGHVS and FNYEAQ. The CDR3 DNA reads as TGTGCCAGCAGCAGGTCCGGGACAGGGGCTGGCGAGCAGTACTTC. It yields the protein CASSRSGTGAGEQYF. Drawing the rest from reference TRBV7-6 and TRBJ2-7, the complete variable domain is GAGVSQSPRYKVTKRGQDVALRCDPISGHVSLYWYRQALGQGPEFLTYFNYEAQQDKSGLPNDRFSAERPEGSISTLTIQRTEQRDSAMYRCASSRSGTGAGEQYFGPGTRLTVT.

V gene TRBV4-2 combines with J gene TRBJ2-7; possibly TRBD1 or TRBD2 for D (6 bases each). This CDR3 is 15 amino acids long. Trimming shortened V by 0 bases and J by 2 bases, and 11 bases separated the two germline ends. The germline gives CDR1 LGHNA, CDR2 YNFKEQ. DNA of the CDR3: TGTGCCAGCAGCCAAGATAGTGGGGGGCCCTACGAGCAGTACTTC. Translated, it gives CASSQDSGGPYEQYF.

This clonotype was seen more than once but under ten times. The chain is built from TRBV7-2 and TRBJ2-5; 15 bases fit TRBD2. Losses at the gene ends were 3 bases for V and 5 bases for J; bases not matched to a gene: 10. CDR3 length: 18 residues. Germline-derived CDR1 and CDR2 are SGHTA and FQGNSA. The CDR3 DNA sequence: TGTGCCAGCAGCTTCATCGGACTAGCGGGAGGGCCGGGGGAGACCCAGTACTTC. Translation: CASSFIGLAGGPGETQYF.

This sequence joins TRBV7-6 and TRBJ2-5; 7 bases map to TRBD2. Germline V gene sequence: CDR1 SGHVS, CDR2 FNYEAQ. Trimming took 5 bases from V and 4 from J; bases not matched to a gene: 10. This CDR3 is 15 amino acids long. CDR3 loop: CASSPWTRDRETQYF. In DNA form, the CDR3 reads TGTGCCAGCAGCCCGTGGACTAGGGATCGAGAGACCCAGTACTTC. Variable domain in full (rest from reference TRBV7-6 and TRBJ2-5): GAGVSQSPRYKVTKRGQDVALRCDPISGHVSLYWYRQALGQGPEFLTYFNYEAQQDKSGLPNDRFSAERPEGSISTLTIQRTEQRDSAMYRCASSPWTRDRETQYFGPGTRLLVL.

The rearrangement joins TRBV27 to TRBJ2-4; the match to TRBD2 covers 11 bases. CDR1 and CDR2 (germline): MNHEY, SMNVEV (reference sequence). The CDR3 is made up of 21 amino acids. The ends lost 1 base at V and 2 bases at J; junction bases unmatched: 16. The CDR3: CASSLFPVDSGRARTKNIQYF. For the CDR3, the DNA is TGTGCCAGCAGTTTATTCCCCGTAGATAGCGGGAGGGCCAGAACCAAAAACATTCAGTACTTC.

This rearrangement joins TRBV18 to TRBJ2-5; no clear D gene. CDR3 length: 13 amino acids. Germline V lookup: CDR1 KGHSH, CDR2 LQKENI. With 2 bases removed from V and 5 bases from J, the gap between germline ends came to 9 bases. The chain's CDR3 is CASSPVVEETQYF. As DNA, the CDR3 is TGTGCCAGCTCACCAGTGGTTGAGGAGACCCAGTACTTC.